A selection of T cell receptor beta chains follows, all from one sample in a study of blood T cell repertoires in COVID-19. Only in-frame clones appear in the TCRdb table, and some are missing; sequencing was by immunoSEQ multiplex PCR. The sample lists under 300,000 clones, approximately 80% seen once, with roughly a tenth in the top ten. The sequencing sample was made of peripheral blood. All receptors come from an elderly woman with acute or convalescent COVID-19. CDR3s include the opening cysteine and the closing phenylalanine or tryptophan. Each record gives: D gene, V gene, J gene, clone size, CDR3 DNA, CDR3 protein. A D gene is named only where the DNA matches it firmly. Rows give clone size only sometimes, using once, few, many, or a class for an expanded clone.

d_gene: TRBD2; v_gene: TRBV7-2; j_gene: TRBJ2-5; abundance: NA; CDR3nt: TGTGCCAGCAGCGGTAGCGGGGGGGTGCCTGATACCCAGTACTTC; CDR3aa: CASSGSGGVPDTQYF
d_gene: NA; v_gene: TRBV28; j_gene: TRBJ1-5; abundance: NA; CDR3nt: TGTGCCAGCAGTTTAGTGAGGTTTAGCAATCAGCCCCAGCATTTT; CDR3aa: CASSLVRFSNQPQHF
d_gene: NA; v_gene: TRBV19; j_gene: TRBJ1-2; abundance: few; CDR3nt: TGTGCCAGTAGTATTTTGGAGGGCTATGGCTACACCTTC; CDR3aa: CASSILEGYGYTF
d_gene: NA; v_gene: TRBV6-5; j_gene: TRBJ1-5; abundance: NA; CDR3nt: TGTGCCAGCACGGGGGAGTGGCAGCCCCAGCATTTT; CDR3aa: CASTGEWQPQHF
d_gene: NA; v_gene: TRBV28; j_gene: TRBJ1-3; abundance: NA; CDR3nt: TGTGCCAGCAGTTTAGGCGGCGGGGGGCCTGGAAACACCATATATTTT; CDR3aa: CASSLGGGGPGNTIYF
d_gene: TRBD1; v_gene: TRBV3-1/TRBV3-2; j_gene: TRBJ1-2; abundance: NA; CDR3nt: TGTGCCAGCAGCCGCCTGGACAGGGGTGGCTACACCTTC; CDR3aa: CASSRLDRGGYTF
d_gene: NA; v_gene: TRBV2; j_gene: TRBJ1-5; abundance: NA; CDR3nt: TGTGCCAGCAGTGAATCCAGGGTTGAGTCCCAGCATTTT; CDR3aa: CASSESRVESQHF
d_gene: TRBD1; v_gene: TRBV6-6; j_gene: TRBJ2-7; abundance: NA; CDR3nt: TGTGCCAGCAGTCGACAGGGCATAGGATCCTCCTACGAGCAGTACTTC; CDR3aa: CASSRQGIGSSYEQYF
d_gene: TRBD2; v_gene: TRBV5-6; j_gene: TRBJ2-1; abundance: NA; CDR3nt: TGTGCCAGCAGCCTACTGTCTGGCGGGGGAAGGAATGAGCAGTTCTTC; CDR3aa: CASSLLSGGGRNEQFF
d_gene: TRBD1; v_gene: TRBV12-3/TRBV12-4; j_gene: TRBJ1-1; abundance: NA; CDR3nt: TGTGCCAGCAGTTTTGGACAGGGGTTGGAAGCTTTCTTT; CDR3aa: CASSFGQGLEAFF
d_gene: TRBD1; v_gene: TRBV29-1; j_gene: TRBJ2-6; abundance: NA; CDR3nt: TGCAGCGCCCAGGGACAGGGCGCTGGGGCCAACGTCCTGACTTTC; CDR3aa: CSAQGQGAGANVLTF
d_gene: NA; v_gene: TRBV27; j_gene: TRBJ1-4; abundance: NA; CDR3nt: TGTGCCAGCAGTCAAGGGTGGGGCGACCCTACTAATGAAAAACTGTTTTTT; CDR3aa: CASSQGWGDPTNEKLFF
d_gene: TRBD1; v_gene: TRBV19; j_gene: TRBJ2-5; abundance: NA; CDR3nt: TGTGCCAGTAGTGGGGGCAGGGGGGAGACCCAGTACTTC; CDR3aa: CASSGGRGETQYF
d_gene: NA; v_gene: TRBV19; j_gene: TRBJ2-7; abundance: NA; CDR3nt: TGTGCAACCCAAGGGCCGGGGTCGGGGGAGCAGTACTTC; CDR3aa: CATQGPGSGEQYF
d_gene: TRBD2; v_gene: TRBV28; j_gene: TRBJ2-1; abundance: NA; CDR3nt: TGTGCCAGCAGTTTATGGCCTAGCGGGGGGCTGTTCGATGAGCAGTTCTTC; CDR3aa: CASSLWPSGGLFDEQFF
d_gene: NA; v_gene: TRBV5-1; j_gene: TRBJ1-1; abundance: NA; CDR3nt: TGCGCCAGCAGCAAGCAGGGCGGCAACACTGAAGCTTTCTTT; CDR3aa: CASSKQGGNTEAFF